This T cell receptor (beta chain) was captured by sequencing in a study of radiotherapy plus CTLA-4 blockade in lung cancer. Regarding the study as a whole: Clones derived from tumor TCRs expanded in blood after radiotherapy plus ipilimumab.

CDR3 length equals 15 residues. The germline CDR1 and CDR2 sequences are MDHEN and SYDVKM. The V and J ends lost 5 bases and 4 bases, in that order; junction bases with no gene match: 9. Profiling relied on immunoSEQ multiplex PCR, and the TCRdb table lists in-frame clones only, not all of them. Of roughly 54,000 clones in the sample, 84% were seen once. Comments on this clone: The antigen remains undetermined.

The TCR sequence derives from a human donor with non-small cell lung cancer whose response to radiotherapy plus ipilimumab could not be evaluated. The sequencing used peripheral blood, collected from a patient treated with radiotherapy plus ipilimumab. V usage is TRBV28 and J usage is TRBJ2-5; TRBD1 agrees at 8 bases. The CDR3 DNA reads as TGTGCCAGCAGTCTCCCGGACAGGGTTTCAGAGACCCAGTACTTC. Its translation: CASSLPDRVSETQYF.